This entry features one T cell receptor (beta chain) sequence. The antigen is undetermined. Per sorted-subset replicate PCR, input was approximately 200 ng DNA, representing 30,000 or so T cell genomes. As handled by the study authors: With immunoSEQ giving junction-only sequences and no quality scores, filtering differed. Libraries were prepared by immunoSEQ multiplex PCR; TCRdb keeps only in-frame clonotypes and omits some of them. D and trimming come from the DNA, and the V and J calls and clone size come from that table. In the table there are a few million clones, over 85% of which are singletons. These data originate in a study of shared clonotypes between healthy human individuals. Study summary: CD4 naive cells filled three plates per donor, CD4 memory three, CD8 naive two and CD8 memory one.

The study, taken as a whole, reports: Sampling included only blood; tissue repertoires likely differ.

Germline V gives CDR1 SNHLY, CDR2 FYNNEI. The ends were cut back, 7 bases at V and 2 bases at J, with 10 bases in the middle. The CDR3 sequence is 13 residues long. This clonotype was sampled from a young man in good health. This chain joins TRBV2 and TRBJ2-3; the D is unclear. The material sequenced was naive CD4+ T cells sorted from blood. The subset here: CD45RA+ positively selected. CDR3 DNA sequence: TGTGCCAGCATCCCCCAAATCACAGATACGCAGTATTTT. It yields the protein CASIPQITDTQYF.